Detailed here is one TCR beta chain. TCRdb redid the calling of the 5' RACE reads with MiXCR, one entry per CDR3 protein. This sample has 100,000 to 150,000 distinct CDR3 sequences; around 15% occur once, and the top ten carry approximately 43%. CDR1 and CDR2 (germline): MGHRA, YSYEKL. Between the trimmed V and J ends, which lost 1 base and 6 bases, there was a span of 10 bases. The CDR3 runs to 14 residues. These data originate in a study of T cells after yellow fever vaccination. The receptor's source is a man between 18 and 29 years old who received the YFV17D yellow fever vaccine. V is TRBV4-1 and J is TRBJ1-5, with a weak D call TRBD1 (5 bases). The sequencing here drew on CD8+ T cells sorted from PBMCs, taken 5 days after the yellow fever booster vaccination. The CDR3, as DNA: TGCGCCAGCAGCCAAGTAACAGGCCGTCAGCCCCAGCATTTT. Amino acids: CASSQVTGRQPQHF.